The sample holds one count of the clone carrying this T cell receptor (beta chain). The protocol was immunoSEQ multiplex PCR, while the TCRdb copy is restricted to in-frame clones and leaves out a portion. The table shows tens of thousands of clones, with around nine tenths occurring only once. This sample is part of a study of T cell changes during pregnancy in multiple sclerosis. V lost 6 bases and J lost 0; bases outside the gene matches: 23. Germline lookup yields CDR1 MNHNS and CDR2 SASEGT. The CDR3 totals 21 residues. The source is a female donor with multiple sclerosis, enrolled in a pregnancy study. This chain uses TRBV6-1 with TRBJ1-3; the match to TRBD1 covers 7 bases. The sequencing here drew on CD8+ T cells from peripheral blood mononuclear cells, taken before pregnancy. The CDR3 DNA sequence: TGTGCCAGCAGAGAAAGAGTGAAAGACAGGGTAGTAGGTAGCTCTGGAAACACCATATATTTT. Its protein is CASRERVKDRVVGSSGNTIYF.